This record covers a single TCR beta chain. The data were taken from a study of cytomegalovirus exposure and HLA in healthy donors. Study-level information: Around 77% of some 390 genotyped donors fell in the Caucasian-associated ancestry cluster.

The PCR employed 60 Vbeta primers together with 13 Jbeta primers. Clones were sequenced by immunoSEQ multiplex PCR, and TCRdb holds only the in-frame ones, with some missing. This sample has under 150,000 clones, with about four fifths found just once. Germline V lookup: CDR1 SNHLY, CDR2 FYNNEI. This CDR3 has 15 amino acids. Trimming cost V 1 base and J 7 bases, with 16 bases left between them. The chain recombines TRBV2 with TRBJ1-1; unclear D gene. The sequencing sample was made of PBMCs. This sequence was found in a woman aged 40-49 years in good health and CMV-seronegative. The CDR3: CASSEGWRLSGEAFF. Here the CDR3 DNA reads TGTGCCAGCAGTGAAGGGTGGCGGTTGAGTGGTGAAGCTTTCTTT. Filled out from reference TRBV2 and TRBJ1-1, the complete variable domain reads EPEVTQTPSHQVTQMGQEVILRCVPISNHLYFYWYRQILGQKVEFLVSFYNNEISEKSEIFDDQFSVERPDGSNFTLKIRSTKLEDSAMYFCASSEGWRLSGEAFFGQGTRLTVV.